This record covers a single TCR beta chain. Its antigen is undetermined. PCR amplification relied on 60 Vbeta primers (plus 13 Jbeta primers). Repertoires were generated with immunoSEQ multiplex PCR, while TCRdb's copy carries only in-frame clones and drops some. This sample's table has fewer than 85,000 clones. The data derive from a study of cytomegalovirus exposure and HLA in healthy donors. The study, taken as a whole, reports: Reportedly, HLA-A and HLA-B alleles of most subjects were accurately predicted from TCR beta.

J was trimmed by 9 bases and V by 2 bases; bases with no gene match: 8. The CDR3 contains 16 residues. The germline CDR1 and CDR2 sequences are SEHNR and FQNEAQ (reference sequence). This TCR came from a middle-aged woman in good health and CMV-seropositive. This rearrangement joins TRBV7-9 to TRBJ2-1, with 12 bases that match TRBD2. The sequenced material came from PBMCs. The CDR3 coding sequence is TGTGCCAGCAGCTTATCGCCGTCTAGCGGGGGGGGTGAGCAGTTCTTC. Translated, it gives CASSLSPSSGGGEQFF.